This TCR beta chain was observed in a study of T cells in localized non-small cell lung cancer. Whole-study results and caveats: A raised T cell density in blood coincided with lengthier overall survival. A single tumor region was sequenced, leaving heterogeneity possible. Among the top 100 tumor clones, a median roughly 57 appeared in adjacent lung. Tumor showed lower T cell clonality than uninvolved adjacent lung, where it was highest.

TCRdb's copy holds only in-frame clones and misses some; the assay was immunoSEQ multiplex PCR. In the table there are around 1,000 clones, about a quarter of which are singletons. CDR1 is MNHGY, CDR2 SAAAGT, per germline. The CDR3 runs to 16 residues. Trimming took 5 bases from V and 1 from J; bases not matched to a gene: 10. In its sample, this clone was seen a few times. Its antigen remains unidentified. The sequence came from a male donor aged 60 or over with stage II lung adenocarcinoma. The sequences come from lung tumor tissue, collected before any cancer treatment. V and J are TRBV6-8 and TRBJ1-1, with 7 bases aligning to TRBD1. CDR3 in DNA: TGTGCCAGCAGTGATACCGACAGGGCCAGGAACACTGAAGCTTTCTTT. Translation gives CASSDTDRARNTEAFF.